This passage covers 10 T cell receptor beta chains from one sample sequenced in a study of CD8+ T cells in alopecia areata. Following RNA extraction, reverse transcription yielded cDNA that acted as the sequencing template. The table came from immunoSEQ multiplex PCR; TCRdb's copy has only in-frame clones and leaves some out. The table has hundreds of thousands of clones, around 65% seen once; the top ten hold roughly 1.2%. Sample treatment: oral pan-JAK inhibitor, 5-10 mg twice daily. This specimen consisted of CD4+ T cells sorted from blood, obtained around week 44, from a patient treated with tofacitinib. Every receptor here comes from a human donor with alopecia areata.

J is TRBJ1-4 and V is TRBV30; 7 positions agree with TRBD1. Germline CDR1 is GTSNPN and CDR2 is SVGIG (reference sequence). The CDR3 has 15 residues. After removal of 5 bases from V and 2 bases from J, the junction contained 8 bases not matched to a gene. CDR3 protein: CAWAPEGATNEKLFF. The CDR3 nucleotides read TGTGCCTGGGCCCCAGAGGGGGCCACTAATGAAAAACTGTTTTTT.

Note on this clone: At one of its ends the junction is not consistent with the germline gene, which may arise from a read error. CDR3 bases: TGCGCCAGCAGCCAAGATCACTCTGGAAACACCATATATTTT. It specifies CASSQDHSGNTIYF. The chain has TRBV11-2 and TRBJ1-3; D unclear. The CDR3 is 14 residues long. Germline values: CDR1 SGHAT, CDR2 FQNNGV.

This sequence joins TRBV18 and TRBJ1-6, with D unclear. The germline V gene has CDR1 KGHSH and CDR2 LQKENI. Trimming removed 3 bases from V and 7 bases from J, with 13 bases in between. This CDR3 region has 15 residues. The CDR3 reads CASSPLQWGNSPLHF. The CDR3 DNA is TGTGCCAGCTCACCGCTACAGTGGGGAAATTCACCCCTCCACTTT. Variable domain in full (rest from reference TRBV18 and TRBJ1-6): NAGVMQNPRHLVRRRGQEARLRCSPMKGHSHVYWYRQLPEEGLKFMVYLQKENIIDESGMPKERFSAEFPKEGPSILRIQQVVRGDSAAYFCASSPLQWGNSPLHFGNGTRLTVT.

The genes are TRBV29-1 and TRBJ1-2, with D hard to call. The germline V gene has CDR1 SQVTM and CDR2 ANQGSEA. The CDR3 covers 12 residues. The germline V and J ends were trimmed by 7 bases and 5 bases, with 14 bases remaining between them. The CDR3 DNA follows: TGCAGCGCTGGTACCGATTTTTATGGCTACACCTTC. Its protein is CSAGTDFYGYTF.

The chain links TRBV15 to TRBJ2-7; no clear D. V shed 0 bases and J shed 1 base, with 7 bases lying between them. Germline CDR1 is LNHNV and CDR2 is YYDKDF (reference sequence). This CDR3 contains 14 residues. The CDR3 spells CATSRDYKSYEQYF. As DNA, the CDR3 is TGTGCCACCAGCAGAGATTACAAATCCTACGAGCAGTACTTC.

The CDR3 coding sequence is TGCAGCGTTTCCCTTGCGACCTATGGCTACACCTTC. This translates into CSVSLATYGYTF. The chain has TRBV29-1 and TRBJ1-2; D ambiguous. V gave up 5 bases and J gave up 4 bases, with 11 bases separating them. The CDR3 is made up of 12 amino acids. CDR1 is SQVTM, CDR2 ANQGSEA, per germline. Complete variable domain (other parts from reference TRBV29-1 and TRBJ1-2): SAVISQKPSRDICQRGTSLTIQCQVDSQVTMMFWYRQQPGQSLTLIATANQGSEATYESGFVIDKFPISRPNLTFSTLTVSNMSPEDSSIYLCSVSLATYGYTFGSGTRLTVV.

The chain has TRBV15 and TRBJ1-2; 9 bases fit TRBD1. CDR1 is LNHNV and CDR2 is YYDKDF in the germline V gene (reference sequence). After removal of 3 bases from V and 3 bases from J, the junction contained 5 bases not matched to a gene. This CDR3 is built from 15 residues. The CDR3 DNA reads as TGTGCCACCAGCAGGGGCCGGGACAGGGACTATGGCTACACCTTC. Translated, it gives CATSRGRDRDYGYTF.

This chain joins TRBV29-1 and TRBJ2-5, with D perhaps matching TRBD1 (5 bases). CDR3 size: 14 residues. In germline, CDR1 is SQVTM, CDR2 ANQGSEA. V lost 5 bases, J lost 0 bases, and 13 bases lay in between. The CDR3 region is CSVPPRTNQETQYF. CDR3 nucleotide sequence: TGCAGCGTTCCGCCCCGGACAAACCAAGAGACCCAGTACTTC.

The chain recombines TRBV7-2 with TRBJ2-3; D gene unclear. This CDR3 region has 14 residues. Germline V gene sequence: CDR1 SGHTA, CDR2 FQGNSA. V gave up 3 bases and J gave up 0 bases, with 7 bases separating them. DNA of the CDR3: TGTGCCAGCAGCTTGACGTCGAGCACAGATACGCAGTATTTT. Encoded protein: CASSLTSSTDTQYF.

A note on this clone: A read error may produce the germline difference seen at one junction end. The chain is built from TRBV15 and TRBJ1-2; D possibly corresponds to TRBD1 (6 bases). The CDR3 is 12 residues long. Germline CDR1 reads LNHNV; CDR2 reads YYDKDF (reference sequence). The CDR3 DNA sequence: TGTGCCACCAGCAGAGTACCAGGGGAATTCAACTTC. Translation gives CATSRVPGEFNF. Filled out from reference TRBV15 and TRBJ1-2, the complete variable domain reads DAMVIQNPRYQVTQFGKPVTLSCSQTLNHNVMYWYQQKSSQAPKLLFHYYDKDFNNEADTPDNFQSRRPNTSFCFLDIRSPGLGDTAMYLCATSRVPGEFNFGSGTRLTVV.